Following are 30 T cell receptor beta chains from one sample sequenced in a study of blood T cell repertoires in COVID-19. Libraries were prepared by immunoSEQ multiplex PCR; TCRdb keeps only in-frame clonotypes and omits some of them. The sample yields 140,000 to 150,000 clones, around 84% seen once. The sequenced sample consisted of peripheral blood. The origin of the receptors is a human donor in a cohort sampled during active COVID-19.

The chain employs TRBV5-1 and TRBJ1-2; D remains unclear. This CDR3 contains 15 residues. V was shortened by 0 bases and J by 0 bases, with 9 bases between the two germline ends. CDR1 and CDR2 (germline): SGHRS, YFSETQ. The CDR3 DNA is TGCGCCAGCAGCTTGGGGGCAGGTACTAACTATGGCTACACCTTC. This gives the protein CASSLGAGTNYGYTF.

This clone has only one observation. This chain links TRBV25-1 with TRBJ2-1; 7 nucleotides agree with TRBD2. V shed 7 bases and J 3 bases; nucleotides not matched to a gene: 12. The CDR3 sequence is 16 residues long. CDR1 MGHDK and CDR2 SYGVNS come from the germline V gene. DNA for the CDR3: TGTGCCAGCACCCCGTCTGGGAGCGGGGTCTACAATGAGCAGTTCTTC. Its protein product is CASTPSGSGVYNEQFF.

The CDR3 DNA reads TGTGCCAGCAGTCGGACAGGGACCGTCTTAGAGACCCAGTACTTC. Its protein product is CASSRTGTVLETQYF. The chain carries TRBV6-5 and TRBJ2-5, with TRBD1 matching 8 bases. Per the germline V gene, CDR1 is MNHEY and CDR2 is SVGAGI. V shed 5 bases and J 4 bases; nucleotides not matched to a gene: 9. The CDR3 runs 15 residues.

The chain joins TRBV30 to TRBJ2-7; weak D call: TRBD1 (6 bases). The CDR3 extends over 16 amino acids. Germline CDR1 reads GTSNPN; CDR2 reads SVGIG (reference sequence). The ends were cut back, 2 bases at V and 5 bases at J, with 22 bases in the middle. The CDR3, as DNA: TGTGCCTGGAGTCCCTCCTGGGGGCGGGCAGTGAACGAGCAGTACTTC. Residues: CAWSPSWGRAVNEQYF.

This clone was found once. This rearrangement joins TRBV7-2 to TRBJ2-5; D may be TRBD2 (6 bases). The V end lost 3 bases, the J end lost 2 bases, and 7 bases lay between the germline ends. This CDR3 spans 13 amino acids. The germline gives CDR1 SGHTA, CDR2 FQGNSA. The CDR3 here is CASSFGGQETQYF. CDR3 coding DNA: TGTGCCAGCAGCTTCGGGGGACAAGAGACCCAGTACTTC. The variable domain in full, completed from reference TRBV7-2 and TRBJ2-5, reads GAGVSQSPSNKVTEKGKDVELRCDPISGHTALYWYRQSLGQGLEFLIYFQGNSAPDKSGLPSDRFSAERTGGSVSTLTIQRTQQEDSAVYLCASSFGGQETQYFGPGTRLLVL.

The rearrangement uses TRBV15 and TRBJ2-3, with TRBD1 identical over 7 bases. CDR1 is LNHNV, CDR2 YYDKDF, per germline (reference sequence). V lost 7 bases and J lost 2; bases outside the gene matches: 3. The CDR3 is 13 residues long. The DNA of the CDR3 is TGTGCCACCATCGGACAGGTCACAGATACGCAGTATTTT. The encoded protein is CATIGQVTDTQYF. The variable domain in full, with the rest retrieved from reference TRBV15 and TRBJ2-3, is DAMVIQNPRYQVTQFGKPVTLSCSQTLNHNVMYWYQQKSSQAPKLLFHYYDKDFNNEADTPDNFQSRRPNTSFCFLDIRSPGLGDTAMYLCATIGQVTDTQYFGPGTRLTVL.

This chain joins TRBV6-5 and TRBJ1-2; 8 nucleotides match TRBD1. J was trimmed by 7 bases and V by 3 bases; bases with no gene match: 4. CDR3 size: 13 residues. Germline CDR1 reads MNHEY; CDR2 reads SVGAGI. As DNA, the CDR3 is TGTGCCAGCAGTTATGACAGGGGTAGTGGCTACACCTTC. Protein: CASSYDRGSGYTF.

The chain is built from TRBV29-1 and TRBJ1-2; D gene uncertain. Germline CDR1 reads SQVTM; CDR2 reads ANQGSEA. The CDR3 runs to 13 residues. V gave up 5 bases and J gave up 8 bases, with 18 bases separating them. The CDR3: CSVQKSGIWGYTF. The CDR3, as DNA: TGCAGCGTTCAAAAAAGCGGGATCTGGGGCTACACCTTC.

This clone was observed a single time. The DNA of the CDR3 is TGTGCCAGCCTCAGGGGAGCCGGGGAGCTGTTTTTT. Amino acid sequence: CASLRGAGELFF. The rearrangement links TRBV7-2 to TRBJ2-2; the D gene is possibly TRBD1 (6 bases). The CDR3 has 12 amino acids. Germline V lookup: CDR1 SGHTA, CDR2 FQGNSA. V shed 8 bases and J shed 6 bases, with 10 bases lying between them.

The rearrangement links TRBV11-3 to TRBJ1-1; D gene unclear. The CDR3 runs to 16 residues. Trimming left V 0 bases short and J 4 bases short, with 15 bases between. Looked up from germline, CDR1 is SGHNT and CDR2 is YENEEA. The CDR3 nucleotides read TGTGCCAGCAGCTTAGACCGACTGGAGCTCGGCACTGAAGCTTTCTTT. The encoded protein is CASSLDRLELGTEAFF.

This chain links TRBV27 with TRBJ1-6, with D possibly TRBD1 on 6 matching bases. V shed 5 bases and J shed 8 bases, with 13 bases lying between them. The CDR3 sequence is 14 residues long. The germline gives CDR1 MNHEY, CDR2 SMNVEV (reference sequence). The DNA for the CDR3 is TGTGCCAGCAGTCCTACAGGGCCCGATTCACCCCTCCACTTT. Protein sequence: CASSPTGPDSPLHF.

The chain combines TRBV30 with TRBJ2-5, with TRBD2 matching 11 bases. CDR1 and CDR2 from the germline V gene are GTSNPN and SVGIG (reference sequence). The CDR3 is 17 residues long. V was pared by 3 bases and J by 5 bases, with 14 bases of the junction left unmatched. The DNA of the CDR3 is TGTGCCTGGAGCACTAGTGTGACTAGCGGGGTTTGGGAGACCCAGTACTTC. Residues: CAWSTSVTSGVWETQYF.

This clone came up once. This chain connects TRBV5-1 to TRBJ2-5, with a weak D call TRBD2 (7 bases). The V end was cut by 0 bases, the J end by 5 bases, with 17 bases between. This CDR3 region has 16 residues. Per germline, CDR1 SGHRS and CDR2 YFSETQ. CDR3 nucleotides: TGCGCCAGCAGCTTGGGATCCGGGGGGCGTTTGGAGACCCAGTACTTC. This gives the protein CASSLGSGGRLETQYF.

The chain recombines TRBV10-1 with TRBJ2-5; D is possibly TRBD1 (5 bases). CDR1 WNHNN and CDR2 SYGVQD come from the germline V gene (reference sequence). The CDR3 extends over 13 amino acids. V shed 4 bases and J shed 2 bases, with 8 bases lying between them. Here the CDR3 reads CASSVRGQETQYF. The CDR3 DNA reads as TGCGCCAGCAGTGTTAGGGGACAAGAGACCCAGTACTTC.

The V gene is TRBV18, the J gene TRBJ2-7; 8 bases are shared with TRBD1. CDR1 KGHSH and CDR2 LQKENI come from the germline V gene. V trimming: 6 bases; J trimming: 6 bases; junction bases outside the gene matches: 4. The CDR3 runs 12 residues. The CDR3 nucleotides read TGTGCCAGCTCCCCTGACAGGGGCGAGCAGTACTTC. Translating gives CASSPDRGEQYF.

This chain joins TRBV5-4 and TRBJ2-1, with D perhaps TRBD1 (5 bases). Germline V gene data show CDR1 as SGHNT and CDR2 as YYREEE (reference sequence). This CDR3 spans 12 amino acids. Trimming shortened V by 5 bases and J by 7 bases, and 10 bases separated the two germline ends. CDR3 coding DNA: TGTGCCAGCAGTTTCGACAGAAATGAGCAGTTCTTC. As protein: CASSFDRNEQFF.

The V and J genes are TRBV28 and TRBJ1-5, with D maybe TRBD1 (5 bases). The V end lost 9 bases, the J end lost 6 bases, and 12 bases lay between the germline ends. Germline CDR1 is MDHEN and CDR2 is SYDVKM. This CDR3 has 12 amino acids. Here the CDR3 reads CASTTVSQPQHF. The CDR3 nucleotides are TGTGCCAGTACGACAGTAAGTCAGCCCCAGCATTTT.

V gene TRBV12-5 combines with J gene TRBJ2-5; D possibly corresponds to TRBD2 (5 bases). Germline V gene sequence: CDR1 LGHNT, CDR2 FRNRAP. CDR3 size: 13 residues. Trimming took 4 bases from V and 2 from J, leaving 8 bases between them. The CDR3 region has the DNA TGTGCTAGTGGTTCGGACTTACAAGAGACCCAGTACTTC. This codes for CASGSDLQETQYF.

The rearrangement uses TRBV15 and TRBJ2-1, with 11 bases identical to TRBD2. The CDR3 totals 15 residues. Germline assignment: CDR1 LNHNV and CDR2 YYDKDF (reference sequence). Germline trimming cut 9 bases from V and 6 bases from J; bases unmatched to any gene: 10. The chain's CDR3 is CATRTSGRAANEQFF. CDR3 sequence (DNA): TGTGCCACGAGGACTAGCGGGCGCGCGGCCAATGAGCAGTTCTTC.

V usage is TRBV5-1 and J usage is TRBJ1-1; D possibly corresponds to TRBD1 (5 bases). Germline V lookup: CDR1 SGHRS, CDR2 YFSETQ. Trimming stripped 10 bases from V and 0 bases from J, with 13 bases between. This CDR3 contains 13 residues. CDR3: CAGRQRLNTEAFF. In DNA, the CDR3 is TGCGCCGGCCGACAGAGATTGAACACTGAAGCTTTCTTT.

This chain links TRBV9 with TRBJ2-1, with no clear D. Germline loops: CDR1 SGDLS, CDR2 YYNGEE. Between the trimmed V and J ends, which lost 2 bases and 5 bases, there was a span of 11 bases. This CDR3 region has 14 residues. For the CDR3, the DNA is TGTGCCAGCAGCGTCAGCACAGAAAACAATGAGCAGTTCTTC. This encodes CASSVSTENNEQFF.

The V gene is TRBV6-1, the J gene TRBJ2-5; 7 nucleotides agree with TRBD2. The CDR3 has 15 residues. V lost 0 bases to trimming and J lost 5 bases; unmatched junction nucleotides: 6. CDR1 and CDR2 (germline): MNHNS, SASEGT. In DNA, the CDR3 is TGTGCCAGCAGTGAAGCGGGGGGGAGTGGGGAGACCCAGTACTTC. This translates into CASSEAGGSGETQYF.

V and J are TRBV7-2 and TRBJ2-5, with 10 nucleotides matching TRBD1. Trimming took 5 bases from V and 5 from J; bases not matched to a gene: 8. This CDR3 has 15 amino acids. Germline V gene lookup returns CDR1 SGHTA and CDR2 FQGNSA. CDR3 nucleotide sequence: TGTGCCAGCAGCACAGCGACAGGGGGCTATGAGACCCAGTACTTC. Encoded protein: CASSTATGGYETQYF. Supplemented by reference TRBV7-2 and TRBJ2-5, the full variable domain reads GAGVSQSPSNKVTEKGKDVELRCDPISGHTALYWYRQSLGQGLEFLIYFQGNSAPDKSGLPSDRFSAERTGGSVSTLTIQRTQQEDSAVYLCASSTATGGYETQYFGPGTRLLVL.

The chain is built from TRBV11-3 and TRBJ2-5; TRBD2 is a possible D gene (7 bases). Trimming removed 7 bases from V and 3 bases from J, with 15 bases in between. This CDR3 has 14 residues. In germline, CDR1 is SGHNT, CDR2 YENEEA. The CDR3 reads CASTRGGAEETQYF. The CDR3, as DNA: TGTGCCAGCACGAGGGGGGGGGCGGAAGAGACCCAGTACTTC. Looking up the rest from reference TRBV11-3 and TRBJ2-5 gives the full variable domain: EAGVVQSPRYKIIEKKQPVAFWCNPISGHNTLYWYLQNLGQGPELLIRYENEEAVDDSQLPKDRFSAERLKGVDSTLKIQPAELGDSAVYLCASTRGGAEETQYFGPGTRLLVL.

The V call is TRBV4-2, the J call TRBJ1-3; 9 bases agree with TRBD1. V lost 1 base, J lost 5 bases, and 6 bases stayed unmatched. This CDR3 comprises 16 residues. Looked up from germline, CDR1 is LGHNA and CDR2 is YNFKEQ. The CDR3 DNA reads TGTGCCAGCAGCCAAGCCGCCGGGACAGGGCGAAACACCATATATTTT. This translates into CASSQAAGTGRNTIYF.

The rearrangement joins TRBV4-3 to TRBJ1-2; TRBD1 is a possible D gene (6 bases). V dropped 4 bases and J dropped 2 bases, with 14 bases sitting between them. Germline loops: CDR1 LGHNA, CDR2 YSLEER. The CDR3 length is 15 residues. In DNA form, the CDR3 reads TGCGCCAGCAGCCCGACCCCCACAGGGAACTATGGCTACACCTTC. It specifies CASSPTPTGNYGYTF.

The gene calls are TRBV11-3 and TRBJ2-7; 10 bases align to TRBD1. The germline CDR1 and CDR2 sequences are SGHNT and YENEEA. The trim removed 5 bases at V and 1 base at J, leaving 2 bases unmatched. The CDR3 has 14 residues. The CDR3 loop reads CASSPGQGSYEQYF. The CDR3, as DNA: TGTGCCAGCAGCCCGGGACAGGGGTCCTACGAGCAGTACTTC.

The J gene is TRBJ1-1, the V gene TRBV13, with D perhaps TRBD1 (6 bases). This CDR3 is built from 14 residues. Trimming pared 4 bases from V and 0 bases from J, leaving 9 bases between. Germline-derived CDR1 and CDR2 are PRHDT and FYEKMQ (reference sequence). CDR3 in amino acids: CASSSTGLNTEAFF. CDR3 coding DNA: TGTGCCAGCAGCTCGACAGGACTGAACACTGAAGCTTTCTTT. Combining the CDR3 with reference TRBV13 and TRBJ1-1 gives the whole variable domain AAGVIQSPRHLIKEKRETATLKCYPIPRHDTVYWYQQGPGQDPQFLISFYEKMQSDKGSIPDRFSAQQFSDYHSELNMSSLELGDSALYFCASSSTGLNTEAFFGQGTRLTVV.

The V gene is TRBV27, the J gene TRBJ1-5; TRBD1 matches 8 bases. The CDR3 loop spans 15 amino acids. Per the germline V gene, CDR1 is MNHEY and CDR2 is SMNVEV (reference sequence). V shed 5 bases and J 2 bases; nucleotides not matched to a gene: 5. CDR3: CASSRQGRGNQPQHF. Written as DNA, the CDR3 is TGTGCCAGCAGTCGACAGGGGCGTGGCAATCAGCCCCAGCATTTT.

This chain links TRBV18 with TRBJ1-4, with D uncertain. The CDR3 length is 14 residues. The germline gives CDR1 KGHSH, CDR2 LQKENI. Trimming stripped 1 base from V and 4 bases from J, with 7 bases between. CDR3 protein: CASSPLSLNEKLFF. The CDR3 region has the DNA TGTGCCAGCTCACCACTATCCCTTAATGAAAAACTGTTTTTT.